What follows are 15 T cell receptor beta chains derived from one specimen sequenced in a study of post-analysis software for immune sequencing data. Their target antigens are unknown. Study-wide results and limits: Included in a set of roughly 5 TRBV segments more frequent in patients than controls were TRBV5-6, TRBV5-1 and TRBV20-1.

TCR beta cDNA libraries had unique molecular identifiers. A single record per CDR3 protein comes from TCRdb applying MiXCR to the PCR reads. The sample yields 750,000 to 950,000 distinct CDR3 sequences, 53% seen once. The sample consisted of blood. These receptors were obtained from a girl aged 5-17 years with multiple sclerosis.

This rearrangement joins TRBV6-6 to TRBJ2-7, with a possible D match to TRBD2 (5 bases). CDR3 length: 14 residues. Germline CDR1 reads MNHNY; CDR2 reads SVGAGI (reference sequence). V shed 6 bases and J shed 2 bases, with 14 bases lying between them. Here the CDR3 DNA reads TGTGCCAGCAGGATGACTACCTCCGCCTACGAGCAGTACTTC. Encoded protein: CASRMTTSAYEQYF.

A few counts support this clonotype. The V gene is TRBV5-1, the J gene TRBJ1-2; D not resolved. This CDR3 contains 16 residues. The V end was cut by 4 bases, the J end by 0 bases, with 16 bases between. Looked up from germline, CDR1 is SGHRS and CDR2 is YFSETQ. The CDR3 nucleotides read TGCGCCAGCAGCGATCTTCGGTCAAATCCTAACTATGGCTACACCTTC. This gives the protein CASSDLRSNPNYGYTF. Supplemented by reference TRBV5-1 and TRBJ1-2, the full variable domain reads KAGVTQTPRYLIKTRGQQVTLSCSPISGHRSVSWYQQTPGQGLQFLFEYFSETQRNKGNFPGRFSGRQFSNSRSEMNVSTLELGDSALYLCASSDLRSNPNYGYTFGSGTRLTVV.

The rearrangement joins TRBV7-9 to TRBJ1-5; 7 positions match TRBD1. In germline, CDR1 is SEHNR, CDR2 FQNEAQ (reference sequence). V gave up 3 bases and J gave up 0 bases; unmatched junction bases: 5. The CDR3 has 16 amino acids. CDR3 loop: CASSLGQTYSNQPQHF. CDR3 nucleotides: TGTGCCAGCAGCTTGGGACAGACCTATAGCAATCAGCCCCAGCATTTT. The complete variable domain, with remaining parts taken from reference TRBV7-9 and TRBJ1-5, reads DTGVSQNPRHKITKRGQNVTFRCDPISEHNRLYWYRQTLGQGPEFLTYFQNEAQLEKSRLLSDRFSAERPKGSFSTLEIQRTEQGDSAMYLCASSLGQTYSNQPQHFGDGTRLSIL.

The CDR3, as DNA: TGCAGTTCTTCCCCGGGACTAGCGACCCACGAGCAGTACTTC. It yields the protein CSSSPGLATHEQYF. This chain links TRBV20-1 with TRBJ2-7; 10 bases are shared with TRBD2. The CDR3 has 14 residues. CDR1 is DFQATT and CDR2 is SNEGSKA in the germline V gene (reference sequence). The trim removed 8 bases at V and 5 bases at J, leaving 12 bases unmatched.

The gene calls are TRBV15 and TRBJ2-7, with 7 bases lining up with TRBD1. This CDR3 is 18 amino acids long. The ends lost 4 bases at V and 2 bases at J; junction bases unmatched: 17. Germline V gene lookup returns CDR1 LNHNV and CDR2 YYDKDF (reference sequence). The CDR3 sequence: CATSTTPIKIQGTYEQYF. The CDR3 region has the DNA TGTGCCACCAGCACCACGCCAATCAAGATACAGGGGACCTACGAGCAGTACTTC.

In this sample, this clonotype turned up a few times. This chain connects TRBV20-1 to TRBJ2-3; TRBD2 aligns across 14 bases. Germline trimming cut 4 bases from V and 8 bases from J; bases unmatched to any gene: 2. Germline CDR1 reads DFQATT; CDR2 reads SNEGSKA (reference sequence). The CDR3 sequence is 13 residues long. The CDR3 region has the DNA TGCAGTGCTAATGGACTAGCGGGAGGTACGCAGTATTTT. Translation: CSANGLAGGTQYF.

In its sample, this clonotype was seen many times. The chain has TRBV6-6 and TRBJ1-4; D unresolved. Germline CDR1 and CDR2: MNHNY and SVGAGI (reference sequence). Trimming removed 9 bases at V and 8 bases at J, with 10 bases between. The CDR3 runs to 11 residues. CDR3 bases: TGTGCCAGTAGCCTTAGGGAAAAACTGTTTTTT. Protein: CASSLREKLFF.

The genes are TRBV10-3 and TRBJ2-4; TRBD2 agrees at 8 bases. The length of the CDR3 is 16 residues. The germline V gene has CDR1 ENHRY and CDR2 SYGVKD. V was clipped by 6 bases and J by 8 bases; unmatched bases: 15. The DNA of the CDR3 is TGTGCCATCAGGCCCACTAGCGGAACGATGGGGGACATTCAGTACTTC. Its translation is CAIRPTSGTMGDIQYF.

This clonotype has just a few counts. The chain links TRBV20-1 to TRBJ2-1, with 11 bases fitting TRBD2. Germline V gives CDR1 DFQATT, CDR2 SNEGSKA (reference sequence). Unmatched junction bases numbered 12, after V lost 7 bases and J lost 4 bases. The CDR3 totals 16 residues. The CDR3 is CSVFSVGTSGYNEQFF. The DNA of the CDR3 is TGCAGTGTCTTTTCTGTGGGGACTAGCGGTTACAATGAGCAGTTCTTC.

V and J are TRBV14 and TRBJ1-2, with D perhaps matching TRBD1 (6 bases). The ends were cut back, 1 base at V and 4 bases at J, with 13 bases in the middle. CDR3 length: 15 residues. Germline CDR1 reads SGHDN; CDR2 reads FVKESK. The CDR3 DNA is TGTGCCAGCAGCCAAGGGAGGAGGGGGAGCTATGGCTACACCTTC. Its protein product is CASSQGRRGSYGYTF.

This clonotype has more than one count but fewer than ten. The rearrangement uses TRBV7-9 and TRBJ2-5; 8 bases fit TRBD1. With V trimmed by 7 bases and J by 5 bases, 9 bases remained unmatched. The CDR3 contains 14 residues. Germline loops: CDR1 SEHNR, CDR2 FQNEAQ (reference sequence). DNA for the CDR3: TGTGCCAGCATCAACTTCAGGGGGCGGGAGACCCAGTACTTC. It specifies CASINFRGRETQYF. The full variable domain, completed using reference TRBV7-9 and TRBJ2-5, is DTGVSQNPRHKITKRGQNVTFRCDPISEHNRLYWYRQTLGQGPEFLTYFQNEAQLEKSRLLSDRFSAERPKGSFSTLEIQRTEQGDSAMYLCASINFRGRETQYFGPGTRLLVL.

The chain is built from TRBV20-1 and TRBJ1-2; TRBD1 matches at 9 bases. With V trimmed by 5 bases and J by 7 bases, 5 bases remained unmatched. Germline CDR1 and CDR2: DFQATT and SNEGSKA (reference sequence). The CDR3 contains 12 residues. CDR3 loop: CSALTGGVGYTF. In nucleotides, the CDR3 is TGCAGTGCTTTGACAGGGGGAGTTGGCTACACCTTC.

The rearrangement links TRBV18 to TRBJ2-1; D gene ambiguous. The CDR3 is 15 amino acids. V dropped 2 bases and J dropped 1 base, with 9 bases sitting between them. The germline V gene encodes CDR1 KGHSH and CDR2 LQKENI. CDR3 coding DNA: TGTGCCAGCTCACCAGCTAGTCAATCCTACAATGAGCAGTTCTTC. This codes for CASSPASQSYNEQFF.

This sequence joins TRBV4-1 and TRBJ1-2; D remains ambiguous. The length of the CDR3 is 13 residues. The V end lost 0 bases, the J end lost 10 bases, and 12 bases lay between the germline ends. The germline V gene encodes CDR1 MGHRA and CDR2 YSYEKL. The CDR3 DNA reads as TGCGCCAGCAGCCAAGATCGAGGCAGACCCTACACCTTC. It codes for CASSQDRGRPYTF.

V and J are TRBV5-1 and TRBJ1-1; possible D gene TRBD1, 5 bases. Germline CDR1 reads SGHRS; CDR2 reads YFSETQ. Trimming removed 1 base at V and 0 bases at J, with 10 bases between. CDR3 length equals 15 residues. The CDR3 reads CASSLFGAMNTEAFF. The CDR3 DNA is TGCGCCAGCAGCTTGTTTGGGGCAATGAACACTGAAGCTTTCTTT.